The sample holds many counts of the clone carrying this T cell receptor beta chain. This sample was included in a study of kidney transplant recipient with SARS-CoV-2 infection. The CDR3 length is 14 residues. Per germline, CDR1 MNHEY and CDR2 SMNVEV (reference sequence). V was clipped by 7 bases and J by 7 bases, with 17 bases between them. MiXCR was run by TCRdb on the reads, yielding one entry per CDR3 protein. This table has about 240,000 distinct CDR3 sequences, more than 25% appearing once. The chain employs TRBV27 and TRBJ2-1; a possible D gene is TRBD2 (6 bases). This receptor was taken from a male patient aged 25-45 years who had COVID-19 and was a kidney transplant recipient. A subset of T cells may come from the graft donor. The sequences come from a blood sample, collected at baseline and between days 110 and 120 from a kidney transplant recipient. In DNA form, the CDR3 reads TGTGCCAGCACGGTCCGCGGGGTATCAAATGAGCAGTTCTTC. Translating it yields CASTVRGVSNEQFF.